The rows below give T cell receptor beta chains drawn from one sample of a study of early T cells in non-severe SARS-CoV-2 infection. MiXCR was run by TCRdb on the 5' RACE reads, yielding one entry per CDR3 protein. This table holds roughly 64,000 distinct CDR3 sequences, approximately 11% found once. The material sequenced was whole blood, taken at baseline. The receptor source for this set is an adult who was a healthcare worker with PCR-confirmed SARS-CoV-2 infection or an uninfected control (not recorded which). CDR3s leave out the opening cysteine and the closing phenylalanine or tryptophan. Each record gives: clone size, V gene, J gene, CDR3 protein. Clone size is not always given. Where it is, it says once, few, many or a class for expanded clones.

clone_size: .; v_call: TRBV11-2; j_call: TRBJ2-3; cdr3_aa: ASSETGVFTDTQY
clone_size: medium-sized; v_call: TRBV2; j_call: TRBJ2-3; cdr3_aa: ASNGQFTDTQY
clone_size: .; v_call: TRBV2; j_call: TRBJ1-2; cdr3_aa: ASSEATGGNGYT
clone_size: few; v_call: TRBV11-2; j_call: TRBJ1-2; cdr3_aa: ASSPPQGVYGYT
clone_size: many; v_call: TRBV6-5; j_call: TRBJ1-4; cdr3_aa: ASSPGPPGGSTNEKLF
clone_size: many; v_call: TRBV20-1; j_call: TRBJ2-1; cdr3_aa: SARDIFGTSGGLPEQF
clone_size: few; v_call: TRBV7-3; j_call: TRBJ2-1; cdr3_aa: ASGTMGPNNEQF
clone_size: .; v_call: TRBV7-9; j_call: TRBJ2-1; cdr3_aa: ASSLEQGYNEQF
clone_size: .; v_call: TRBV25-1; j_call: TRBJ2-5; cdr3_aa: ASTPRGGLANQETQY
clone_size: few; v_call: TRBV20-1; j_call: TRBJ2-1; cdr3_aa: SARDRTSGEQF
clone_size: .; v_call: TRBV2; j_call: TRBJ2-1; cdr3_aa: ASGGQGRNEQF
clone_size: .; v_call: TRBV7-9; j_call: TRBJ1-1; cdr3_aa: ASGSRLGDTEAF
clone_size: few; v_call: TRBV4-1; j_call: TRBJ1-1; cdr3_aa: ASSQELGVMNTEAF
clone_size: .; v_call: TRBV29-1; j_call: TRBJ2-4; cdr3_aa: SVEPRGGDIQY
clone_size: many; v_call: TRBV3-1; j_call: TRBJ1-6; cdr3_aa: ASSQGGDYNSPLH
clone_size: few; v_call: TRBV18; j_call: TRBJ2-3; cdr3_aa: ASFIAVGTDTQY
clone_size: many; v_call: TRBV20-1; j_call: TRBJ1-5; cdr3_aa: SARDPGKGQPQH
clone_size: many; v_call: TRBV11-2; j_call: TRBJ1-1; cdr3_aa: ASSSWGRSEAF
clone_size: .; v_call: TRBV6-2/TRBV6-3; j_call: TRBJ2-3; cdr3_aa: ASSTRTSGAVWDTQY
clone_size: many; v_call: TRBV7-3; j_call: TRBJ2-2; cdr3_aa: ASSTQGHRNTGELF
clone_size: many; v_call: TRBV7-9; j_call: TRBJ2-5; cdr3_aa: ASSLTEYQETQY
clone_size: many; v_call: TRBV20-1; j_call: TRBJ2-5; cdr3_aa: SAGNLAGAQETQY
clone_size: few; v_call: TRBV11-2; j_call: TRBJ1-1; cdr3_aa: ASSLGEDRTEAF
clone_size: .; v_call: TRBV3-1; j_call: TRBJ2-7; cdr3_aa: ASSHASYEQY
clone_size: many; v_call: TRBV13; j_call: TRBJ1-4; cdr3_aa: ASSLGGTVLDAAELF
clone_size: many; v_call: TRBV20-1; j_call: TRBJ1-6; cdr3_aa: SAGDIQEFRPLH
clone_size: .; v_call: TRBV5-1; j_call: TRBJ1-1; cdr3_aa: ASSLAPDREAF
clone_size: many; v_call: TRBV7-2; j_call: TRBJ2-7; cdr3_aa: ASSLEWAYEQY
clone_size: few; v_call: TRBV5-6; j_call: TRBJ2-1; cdr3_aa: ASRLAGASYNEQF
clone_size: few; v_call: TRBV27; j_call: TRBJ2-2; cdr3_aa: ASRLQETSGNTGELF
clone_size: medium-sized; v_call: TRBV12-3/TRBV12-4; j_call: TRBJ1-5; cdr3_aa: ASSFRWGRYQPQH
clone_size: many; v_call: TRBV18; j_call: TRBJ2-7; cdr3_aa: ASSQSSRHEQY
clone_size: few; v_call: TRBV12-3/TRBV12-4; j_call: TRBJ2-7; cdr3_aa: ASSLRSTSYEQY
clone_size: few; v_call: TRBV12-3/TRBV12-4; j_call: TRBJ1-2; cdr3_aa: ASSPQAYGYT
clone_size: few; v_call: TRBV12-3/TRBV12-4; j_call: TRBJ2-1; cdr3_aa: ASRVDRGNEQF
clone_size: many; v_call: TRBV21-1; j_call: TRBJ1-1; cdr3_aa: ASSNPLEGETEAF
clone_size: many; v_call: TRBV29-1; j_call: TRBJ2-3; cdr3_aa: SVEPLAGRGDTQY
clone_size: few; v_call: TRBV12-3/TRBV12-4; j_call: TRBJ2-3; cdr3_aa: ASSLIGTDTQY
clone_size: .; v_call: TRBV2; j_call: TRBJ2-2; cdr3_aa: ASSERRGPYTGELF
clone_size: few; v_call: TRBV2; j_call: TRBJ2-7; cdr3_aa: ASIGDLYEQY
clone_size: .; v_call: TRBV5-1; j_call: TRBJ2-7; cdr3_aa: ASSDPTGGSYEQY
clone_size: many; v_call: TRBV13; j_call: TRBJ2-3; cdr3_aa: ASSSTDTQY
clone_size: .; v_call: TRBV13; j_call: TRBJ2-7; cdr3_aa: ASSSRWRGTSYEQY
clone_size: many; v_call: TRBV20-1; j_call: TRBJ1-1; cdr3_aa: SARVVQGVAEAF
clone_size: .; v_call: TRBV20-1; j_call: TRBJ1-1; cdr3_aa: SGPRGNTEAF
clone_size: few; v_call: TRBV3-1; j_call: TRBJ2-7; cdr3_aa: ASSHGSSYEQY
clone_size: many; v_call: TRBV12-3/TRBV12-4; j_call: TRBJ2-5; cdr3_aa: ASSLSGQETQY
clone_size: few; v_call: TRBV12-3/TRBV12-4; j_call: TRBJ2-3; cdr3_aa: ASSPEGGGESTDTQY
clone_size: .; v_call: TRBV28; j_call: TRBJ2-2; cdr3_aa: ASTGVTGELF
clone_size: few; v_call: TRBV11-2; j_call: TRBJ2-5; cdr3_aa: ASSLGRAFQETQY
clone_size: .; v_call: TRBV30; j_call: TRBJ1-2; cdr3_aa: AWTRGQGSNYGYT
clone_size: many; v_call: TRBV21-1; j_call: TRBJ1-1; cdr3_aa: ASSKRYPPRDRGVTEAF
clone_size: .; v_call: TRBV6-1; j_call: TRBJ2-3; cdr3_aa: ASSPRLAGGPDTQY